This T cell receptor (beta chain) was captured in a study of cytomegalovirus exposure and HLA in healthy donors (dated by TCRdb to the late 2010s). Regarding the study in general: According to a later analysis, one platform produced both the 110 or so validation repertoires and the 670 or so repertoires of the first cohort. The study aimed to test whether cataloging public T cell receptors could reveal signatures of past pathogen exposure. Besides the first cohort of some 670 subjects, a separate validation cohort made up of over 95 different subjects was used. To predict cytomegalovirus infection status, the study brought together high-throughput TCR immunosequencing, statistical association of individual TCRs with disease status, and machine learning.

To note about this clone: Its cognate antigen has yet to be identified. No much larger clone exists at a distance of one base, and base qualities are not known.

Per the germline V gene, SGHTA is the CDR1 and FQGNSA is the CDR2. The CDR3 spans 15 residues, from the cysteine through the phenylalanine. Just CDR3 DNA is preserved here, 45 bases in frame from base 1. Clipping removes 5 bases from V and 7 bases from J, with 9 as the unmatched junction base count. Broad study findings and their caveats: According to the authors, the approach could potentially be generalized to other disease states and immunological phenotypes. The classifier was reported to diagnose cytomegalovirus status with high specificity and sensitivity in both the original and validation cohorts. In a later analysis, TCRs clustered in the first cohort were found to also tend to co-occur in the roughly 120 validation repertoires, with 85% to 95% of cluster scores above 0. The validation cohort had no HLA typing available for a later analysis, so co-occurrence within that cohort was assessed over all 130 or so repertoires. A total of around 150 TCR beta chains were listed by the study as associated with cytomegalovirus. While some public TCRs were present in many individuals, most TCR sequences turned up only very rarely across donors. In vitro tests confirmed that a few of the cytomegalovirus-associated TCR beta chains recognize cytomegalovirus antigens.

The donors were included in the validation cohort of 90 to 150 subjects, a group kept apart from the roughly 690-subject first cohort. Library construction relied on the immunoSEQ multiplex PCR assay. On the study's bioinformatics: To diagnose cytomegalovirus status from the catalog of TCR beta chain sequences, a statistical classification framework was built. The table was pulled from immuneACCESS by TCRdb, which kept in-frame rearrangements only. Such tables lose some clones; where checked, under half of the loss comes from unresolved V genes, and the rest has no known cause. V and J calls and clone size are those listed in that table; D and trimming were worked out from the DNA. This sample lists 190,000 or so clones; 80% to 90% were detected once. Roughly an eighth of the sample goes to the ten largest clones.

Rearrangement joined TRBV7-2 to TRBJ1-5, and TRBD1 matches 9 of the central bases. The material sequenced was PBMCs. This TCR came from a woman aged 30 to 39 in good health and CMV-seropositive. The CDR3 has the sequence CASSPRTGAGQPQHF. In nucleotides, the sequence is TGTGCCAGCAGCCCCCGGACAGGGGCTGGGCAGCCCCAGCATTTT.